This TCR beta chain was retrieved from a study of cytomegalovirus exposure and HLA in healthy donors. General study findings and limits: One later analysis, an examination of the 100 to 150 validation repertoires, found that first-cohort TCR clusters tended to co-occur in them. The listing of 150 or so TCR beta chains classed them as cytomegalovirus-associated.

With 5 bases clipped from V and 6 bases from J, the junction kept 7 bases outside the gene matches. Germline CDR1 reads MNHEY; CDR2 reads SVGAGI. The CDR3 is made up of 13 amino acids. The data were produced by immunoSEQ multiplex PCR, yet TCRdb's version contains in-frame clones alone and is incomplete. Of around 160,000 clones listed, 85% were seen once; the top ten hold around 2.4%. On this clone itself: Its antigen is not known.

The donors belonged to the roughly 130-subject validation cohort, separate from the roughly 650-subject first cohort. V is TRBV6-5 and J is TRBJ2-7; 7 bases are a match to TRBD2. The sample comprised PBMCs. This receptor was identified in a young man in good health and CMV-seropositive. CDR3 loop: CASSPWGGSEQYF. The CDR3 region has the DNA TGTGCCAGCAGTCCTTGGGGGGGGAGCGAGCAGTACTTC.